The next 11 T cell receptor beta chains were all read from a single sample in a study of blood T cell repertoires in COVID-19. Method: immunoSEQ multiplex PCR; TCRdb's copy keeps in-frame clones and lacks some. The profile shows fewer than 650,000 clones, 85% to 90% of them singletons. Sequencing input: peripheral blood. Receptors originate from a woman aged 45-59 years with COVID-19, enrolled during active disease.

This clone has a single count. This chain joins TRBV19 and TRBJ1-1; D uncertain. Trimming stripped 4 bases from V and 4 bases from J, with 13 bases between. Germline loops: CDR1 LNHDA, CDR2 SQIVND (reference sequence). The CDR3 runs 14 residues. The CDR3 nucleotides read TGTGCCAGTAGTACCCAACAAGTTGTCACTGAAGCTTTCTTT. Protein product: CASSTQQVVTEAFF. Full variable domain (missing parts from reference TRBV19 and TRBJ1-1): DGGITQSPKYLFRKEGQNVTLSCEQNLNHDAMYWYRQDPGQGLRLIYYSQIVNDFQKGDIAEGYSVSREKKESFPLTVTSAQKNPTAFYLCASSTQQVVTEAFFGQGTRLTVV.

A few counts support this clone. J is TRBJ1-3 and V is TRBV19; a weak D match, TRBD1 (6 bases). Germline CDR1 LNHDA, CDR2 SQIVND (reference sequence). This CDR3 is 15 amino acids long. Trimming shortened V by 7 bases and J by 0 bases, and 13 bases separated the two germline ends. CDR3 in amino acids: CASTDRGASGNTIYF. CDR3 DNA sequence: TGTGCCAGTACGGACAGAGGGGCCTCTGGAAACACCATATATTTT.

The rearrangement links TRBV18 to TRBJ1-2; D not certain. The CDR3 has 13 amino acids. V lost 8 bases to trimming and J lost 4 bases, with 14 bases between them. Germline V CDR1 and CDR2: KGHSH, LQKENI. The CDR3 is CASEEAQTYGYTF. CDR3 nucleotides: TGTGCCAGCGAGGAGGCCCAGACCTATGGCTACACCTTC.

The chain couples TRBV24-1 to TRBJ1-5; no reliable D call. V shed 4 bases and J shed 6 bases, with 9 bases lying between them. Per germline, CDR1 KGHDR and CDR2 SFDVKD. The CDR3 totals 13 residues. CDR3 sequence: CATSEGQGQPQHF. Written as DNA, the CDR3 is TGTGCCACCAGTGAGGGCCAAGGTCAGCCCCAGCATTTT.

This chain joins TRBV5-6 and TRBJ1-2; 8 bases agree with TRBD1. With 6 bases clipped from V and 6 bases from J, the junction kept 13 bases outside the gene matches. Germline CDR1 and CDR2: SGHDT and YYEEEE. This CDR3 contains 15 residues. The CDR3 DNA reads TGTGCCAGCAACAGGGGGGGTGAGATTAGAAATGGCTACACCTTC. Translation gives CASNRGGEIRNGYTF.

The rearrangement joins TRBV27 to TRBJ1-5, with 7 bases that match TRBD1. There are 17 residues in the CDR3. Per the germline V gene, CDR1 is MNHEY and CDR2 is SMNVEV (reference sequence). The ends lost 4 bases at V and 2 bases at J; junction bases unmatched: 11. Here the CDR3 reads CASSSSGPQGGNQPQHF. The CDR3 bases are TGTGCCAGCAGTTCATCCGGGCCCCAGGGGGGCAATCAGCCCCAGCATTTT.

This clone has only a few counts. The V gene is TRBV2, the J gene TRBJ1-2, with 9 positions matching TRBD1. The CDR3 consists of 13 residues. The V and J ends lost 5 bases and 8 bases, in that order; junction bases with no gene match: 6. Germline V gene lookup returns CDR1 SNHLY and CDR2 FYNNEI. The CDR3 nucleotides are TGTGCCAGCAGTAGGGACAGGGACGAGGGCTACACCTTC. Protein: CASSRDRDEGYTF.

The rearrangement joins TRBV5-1 to TRBJ2-5, with TRBD2 matching over 7 bases. This CDR3 has 14 residues. V trimming: 4 bases; J trimming: 2 bases; junction bases outside the gene matches: 5. The germline V gene encodes CDR1 SGHRS and CDR2 YFSETQ. The CDR3 loop is CASSTPGGQETQYF. The CDR3 region has the DNA TGCGCCAGCAGCACCCCCGGGGGGCAAGAGACCCAGTACTTC.

This clone was found a few times. The chain recombines TRBV2 with TRBJ1-1; no definite D call. The V gene lost 4 bases and the J gene lost 1 base, with 10 bases spanning the gap. CDR1 is SNHLY and CDR2 is FYNNEI in the germline V gene. The CDR3 is 14 residues long. The CDR3: CASSAPLGNTEAFF. In DNA, the CDR3 is TGTGCCAGCAGTGCGCCGCTCGGGAACACTGAAGCTTTCTTT. The full variable domain, with the rest looked up from reference TRBV2 and TRBJ1-1, is EPEVTQTPSHQVTQMGQEVILRCVPISNHLYFYWYRQILGQKVEFLVSFYNNEISEKSEIFDDQFSVERPDGSNFTLKIRSTKLEDSAMYFCASSAPLGNTEAFFGQGTRLTVV.

This chain joins TRBV30 and TRBJ2-5; 16 bases align to TRBD2. CDR3 length: 18 amino acids. Per the germline V gene, CDR1 is GTSNPN and CDR2 is SVGIG (reference sequence). Trimming cost V 2 bases and J 5 bases; bases outside gene matches: 11. CDR3 bases: TGTGCCTGGAGTCTCGGGACTAGCGGGGGGGCGTATTCTGAGACCCAGTACTTC. Protein: CAWSLGTSGGAYSETQYF.

This rearrangement joins TRBV7-2 to TRBJ2-7, with 10 bases identical to TRBD2. After removal of 1 base from V and 0 bases from J, the junction contained 6 bases not matched to a gene. Germline values: CDR1 SGHTA, CDR2 FQGNSA. This CDR3 has 17 amino acids. The CDR3 spells CASSLGTSGLSSYEQYF. The CDR3 coding sequence is TGTGCCAGCAGCTTAGGGACTAGCGGACTGAGCTCCTACGAGCAGTACTTC.